This TCR beta chain was documented in a study of T cell responses to AZD1222 COVID-19 vaccine. V dropped 0 bases and J dropped 3; count of bases not matched to a gene: 1. CDR1 is MGHRA, CDR2 YSYEKL, per germline. CDR3 length equals 16 residues. Of note for this clone: The antigen remains unidentified.

Method: immunoSEQ multiplex PCR; TCRdb's copy keeps in-frame clones and lacks some. Of 95,000 to 150,000 clones listed, roughly nine tenths are singletons. Study-level points and caveats: With two AZD1222 doses given, Spike-specific TCR breadth and depth both rose. Spike was spanned by vaccine-associated CD4 TCRs, which were dominant at 160-218 and 743-854. Baseline seropositivity characterized only a handful of AZD1222 recipients. Nearly half of spike-specific TCRs reportedly target variant regions that are unmutated in the B.1.351 and B.1.1.7 variants.

The sequencing here drew on peripheral blood, taken on day 0 of AZD1222 vaccination. The chain has TRBV4-1 and TRBJ2-2; 10 bases are a match to TRBD2. This TCR came from an adult in good health. The CDR3 DNA reads as TGCGCCAGCAGCCAAGAGGGACTAGCGCACACCGGGGAGCTGTTTTTT. Amino acid sequence: CASSQEGLAHTGELFF.